A single sample is the source of the 27 T cell receptor beta chains below, sequenced in a study of T cell repertoires in cytomegalovirus infection. A single record per CDR3 protein comes from TCRdb applying MiXCR to the reads. Of fewer than 400,000 distinct CDR3 sequences in the sample, around a sixth were seen once. The sample consisted of PBMCs. Receptors were obtained from a human donor in good health (CMV status not recorded). Some clones in this sample may be carry-over from other donors' samples.

This clonotype showed up just a few times. The V call is TRBV4-1, the J call TRBJ2-5; 7 bases align to TRBD1. The CDR3 runs 15 residues. From germline, CDR1 is MGHRA and CDR2 YSYEKL. Unmatched junction bases numbered 9, after V lost 6 bases and J lost 2 bases. The CDR3 is CASRRGQRIQETQYF. The CDR3 DNA sequence: TGCGCCAGCAGGAGGGGACAGAGGATTCAAGAGACCCAGTACTTC.

The chain is built from TRBV30 and TRBJ2-1; 11 nucleotides agree with TRBD2. Germline CDR1 and CDR2: GTSNPN and SVGIG (reference sequence). The CDR3 spans 15 residues. After removal of 0 bases from V and 7 bases from J, the junction contained 5 bases not matched to a gene. CDR3 sequence reads: CAWSVLLAGVNEQFF. CDR3 coding DNA: TGTGCCTGGAGTGTATTACTAGCGGGAGTTAATGAGCAGTTCTTC.

This chain links TRBV29-1 with TRBJ2-3; TRBD1 agrees at 8 bases. From germline, CDR1 is SQVTM and CDR2 ANQGSEA. CDR3 length equals 16 residues. V was pared by 4 bases and J by 1 base, with 10 bases of the junction left unmatched. CDR3 sequence (DNA): TGCAGCGTTGTAGGGGGCCCGACAGGGGGCACAGATACGCAGTATTTT. Protein: CSVVGGPTGGTDTQYF.

The V and J genes are TRBV6-5 and TRBJ2-7; D might be TRBD1 (5 bases). V gave up 8 bases and J gave up 4 bases, with 15 bases separating them. Germline loops: CDR1 MNHEY, CDR2 SVGAGI. This CDR3 is built from 13 residues. Here the CDR3 reads CASHRGFGYEQYF. The CDR3 DNA is TGTGCCAGCCATAGGGGTTTCGGGTACGAGCAGTACTTC.

This chain uses TRBV28 with TRBJ1-1; D is unclear. The germline V gene has CDR1 MDHEN and CDR2 SYDVKM. The V gene lost 10 bases and the J gene lost 1 base, with 13 bases spanning the gap. The CDR3 contains 13 residues. The CDR3 bases are TGTGCCACCATGGAGTCGGGGAACACTGAAGCTTTCTTT. This codes for CATMESGNTEAFF. The entire variable domain, with the rest obtained from reference TRBV28 and TRBJ1-1, is as follows: DVKVTQSSRYLVKRTGEKVFLECVQDMDHENMFWYRQDPGLGLRLIYFSYDVKMKEKGDIPEGYSVSREKKERFSLILESASTNQTSMYLCATMESGNTEAFFGQGTRLTVV.

The chain couples TRBV20-1 to TRBJ2-1; 8 bases map to TRBD2. The CDR3 runs to 15 residues. Trimming removed 0 bases from V and 2 bases from J; junction bases left unmatched: 3. CDR1 is DFQATT and CDR2 is SNEGSKA in the germline V gene (reference sequence). The CDR3 nucleotides are TGCAGTGCTAGAGATCTACTAGCGGCCTACAATGAGCAGTTCTTC. As protein: CSARDLLAAYNEQFF.

The gene calls are TRBV7-2 and TRBJ1-6; 7 nucleotides agree with TRBD1. This CDR3 contains 16 residues. V was pared by 5 bases and J by 4 bases, with 8 bases of the junction left unmatched. The V gene's germline CDR1 is SGHTA and CDR2 FQGNSA. CDR3 in DNA: TGTGCCAGCAGCCGAAGTCCGGGACAGTATAATTCACCCCTCCACTTT. Translating it yields CASSRSPGQYNSPLHF.

The sample holds a few counts of this clonotype. The genes are TRBV5-4 and TRBJ2-3; a weak D match, TRBD1 (5 bases). CDR1 is SGHNT, CDR2 YYREEE, per germline (reference sequence). This CDR3 region has 15 residues. The germline V and J ends were trimmed by 5 bases and 1 base, with 14 bases remaining between them. CDR3: CASRIDLGGTDTQYF. CDR3 in DNA: TGTGCCAGCAGGATCGATCTAGGGGGCACAGATACGCAGTATTTT.

Ten or more counts support this clonotype. This chain links TRBV12-3 or TRBV12-4 with TRBJ2-5; D possibly corresponds to TRBD1 (6 bases). Trimming pared 0 bases from V and 5 bases from J, leaving 13 bases between. The CDR3 runs to 15 residues. CDR3 nucleotides: TGTGCCAGCAGTTTAGCGAGCAGGGGAAGGGAGACCCAGTACTTC. This translates into CASSLASRGRETQYF.

This clonotype was recorded a few times. The chain carries TRBV19 and TRBJ1-1, with no clear D. In germline, CDR1 is LNHDA, CDR2 SQIVND (reference sequence). The CDR3 length is 13 residues. V lost 5 bases and J 3 bases, leaving 10 bases between the germline ends. CDR3 amino acids: CASSSSTDTEAFF. For the CDR3, the DNA is TGTGCCAGTAGTTCGTCAACCGACACTGAAGCTTTCTTT.

This clonotype was counted a few times. V gene TRBV20-1 combines with J gene TRBJ2-1; a weak D match, TRBD2 (5 bases). Trimming pared 3 bases from V and 4 bases from J, leaving 16 bases between. Germline-derived CDR1 and CDR2 are DFQATT and SNEGSKA (reference sequence). This CDR3 is 15 amino acids long. CDR3 residues: CSARALRERYNEQFF. The DNA of the CDR3 is TGCAGTGCTAGGGCTCTTCGGGAACGATACAATGAGCAGTTCTTC.

The V and J genes are TRBV7-9 and TRBJ2-3; D is perhaps TRBD2 (5 bases). Trimming took 6 bases from V and 2 from J, leaving 18 bases between them. The CDR3 runs to 16 residues. Looked up from germline, CDR1 is SEHNR and CDR2 is FQNEAQ (reference sequence). CDR3: CASSFIAFQVTDTQYF. The CDR3 region has the DNA TGTGCCAGCAGTTTTATAGCGTTTCAAGTCACAGATACGCAGTATTTT.

The chain recombines TRBV9 with TRBJ2-7; D remains unclear. Trimming took off 6 bases at V and 0 bases at J, with 16 bases between the two ends. The CDR3 is 15 amino acids. Germline loops: CDR1 SGDLS, CDR2 YYNGEE. The CDR3, as DNA: TGTGCCAGCATACTCCGGTTGGGTTGCTCCTACGAGCAGTACTTC. Residues: CASILRLGCSYEQYF.

This clonotype was detected only a few times. The gene calls are TRBV7-9 and TRBJ1-2; D gene uncertain. Looked up from germline, CDR1 is SEHNR and CDR2 is FQNEAQ (reference sequence). CDR3 length equals 13 residues. Between the trimmed V and J ends, which lost 5 bases and 6 bases, there was a span of 13 bases. The CDR3 DNA follows: TGTGCCAGCAGCCCCCAGATCGCGCATGGCTACACCTTC. This gives the protein CASSPQIAHGYTF.

This clonotype occurred a few times. This chain connects TRBV5-4 to TRBJ1-3; D unresolved. CDR3 length: 13 amino acids. Trimming shortened V by 0 bases and J by 7 bases, and 8 bases separated the two germline ends. CDR1 and CDR2 (germline): SGHNT, YYREEE (reference sequence). CDR3 sequence reads: CASSLGGRNTIYF. In DNA, the CDR3 is TGTGCCAGCAGCTTGGGTGGACGGAACACCATATATTTT. Drawing the rest from reference TRBV5-4 and TRBJ1-3, the complete variable domain is ETGVTQSPTHLIKTRGQQVTLRCSSQSGHNTVSWYQQALGQGPQFIFQYYREEENGRGNFPPRFSGLQFPNYSSELNVNALELDDSALYLCASSLGGRNTIYFGEGSWLTVV.

At least ten counts were recorded for this clonotype. V usage is TRBV7-2 and J usage is TRBJ2-6; no reliable D call. This CDR3 has 14 residues. The V gene's germline CDR1 is SGHTA and CDR2 FQGNSA. V was trimmed by 1 base and J by 6 bases, leaving 7 bases between them. CDR3 nucleotide sequence: TGTGCCAGCAGCTTAGAGGAGATGGCCAACGTCCTGACTTTC. Encoded protein: CASSLEEMANVLTF.

This clonotype was found many times. J is TRBJ1-2 and V is TRBV12-5; maybe TRBD1 (5 bases). There are 14 residues in the CDR3. Germline V gene lookup returns CDR1 LGHNT and CDR2 FRNRAP. The ends were cut back, 5 bases at V and 8 bases at J, with 18 bases in the middle. CDR3 coding DNA: TGTGCTAGTGGTCGGGGCCTTTCCGGCGACGGCTACACCTTC. Protein: CASGRGLSGDGYTF. The full variable domain, completed using reference TRBV12-5 and TRBJ1-2, is DARVTQTPRHKVTEMGQEVTMRCQPILGHNTVFWYRQTMMQGLELLAYFRNRAPLDDSGMPKDRFSAEMPDATLATLKIQPSEPRDSAVYFCASGRGLSGDGYTFGSGTRLTVV.

The table lists this clonotype with many counts. The chain carries TRBV7-6 and TRBJ1-4; D is undetermined. The CDR3 has 14 residues. Trimming removed 1 base at V and 7 bases at J, with 10 bases between. CDR1 SGHVS and CDR2 FNYEAQ come from the germline V gene. CDR3: CASSLESRGEKLFF. The DNA for the CDR3 is TGTGCCAGCAGCTTAGAAAGCCGCGGTGAAAAACTGTTTTTT.

This clonotype has ten or more counts. Here the CDR3 reads CASSRTIHQPQHF. The CDR3 region has the DNA TGTGCCAGCAGCCGCACGATACATCAGCCCCAGCATTTT. The chain is built from TRBV6-1 and TRBJ1-5, with D uncertain. The V gene's germline CDR1 is MNHNS and CDR2 SASEGT. This CDR3 spans 13 amino acids. Between the trimmed V and J ends, which lost 6 bases and 5 bases, there was a span of 11 bases.

Many counts were recorded for this clonotype. This chain uses TRBV7-2 with TRBJ1-1, with 8 positions matching TRBD1. CDR1 and CDR2 from the germline V gene are SGHTA and FQGNSA. The CDR3 extends over 18 amino acids. V shed 3 bases and J 0 bases; nucleotides not matched to a gene: 12. CDR3 amino acids: CASSFPSRGRWMNTEAFF. The CDR3, as DNA: TGTGCCAGCAGCTTCCCGAGCAGGGGGCGCTGGATGAACACTGAAGCTTTCTTT.

This clonotype has a handful of counts. This sequence joins TRBV10-3 and TRBJ1-5; 10 nucleotides agree with TRBD1. Per the germline V gene, CDR1 is ENHRY and CDR2 is SYGVKD. The V segment lost 3 bases and the J segment 3 bases; nucleotides outside the gene matches: 5. The CDR3 extends over 16 amino acids. The CDR3 DNA sequence: TGTGCCATCAGTGATTCCGGGACAGGGGTCAATCAGCCCCAGCATTTT. This sequence encodes CAISDSGTGVNQPQHF.

This clonotype was seen only a few times. The genes are TRBV20-1 and TRBJ2-3; 9 bases align to TRBD1. The CDR3 is made up of 17 amino acids. Germline V CDR1 and CDR2: DFQATT, SNEGSKA (reference sequence). With V trimmed by 5 bases and J by 3 bases, 15 bases remained unmatched. The CDR3 spells CSAGPVPGQGGTDTQYF. CDR3 sequence (DNA): TGCAGTGCTGGACCAGTCCCGGGACAGGGAGGGACAGATACGCAGTATTTT.

The V call is TRBV7-6, the J call TRBJ1-2; 8 positions agree with TRBD1. The germline gives CDR1 SGHVS, CDR2 FNYEAQ. The J segment lost 8 bases and the V segment lost 5 bases, leaving 16 bases of the junction unmatched. CDR3 size: 16 residues. The CDR3 DNA reads as TGTGCCAGCAGCCCACACACAGGACAGGGATTGAGGGGCTACACCTTC. Its translation: CASSPHTGQGLRGYTF.

The CDR3 nucleotides read TGTGCCAGCAGTTCAGTGGGCGGGCAGCCCCAGCATTTT. Its translation is CASSSVGGQPQHF. The chain combines TRBV12-3 or TRBV12-4 with TRBJ1-5; D not resolved. The CDR3 is 13 amino acids. Trimming shortened V by 4 bases and J by 7 bases, and 11 bases separated the two germline ends.

This chain uses TRBV28 with TRBJ2-1; a weak D match, TRBD1 (6 bases). V dropped 9 bases and J dropped 9 bases, with 12 bases sitting between them. Germline-derived CDR1 and CDR2 are MDHEN and SYDVKM. This CDR3 comprises 11 residues. This CDR3 is CASIQGLEQFF. CDR3 nucleotides: TGTGCCAGTATACAGGGTCTTGAGCAGTTCTTC.

This chain links TRBV27 with TRBJ2-1, with D unclear. V lost 7 bases to trimming and J lost 1 base, with 17 bases between them. The germline V gene has CDR1 MNHEY and CDR2 SMNVEV (reference sequence). The CDR3 totals 16 residues. CDR3 bases: TGTGCCAGCACTCCCGACTCTTTCTATTCCTACAATGAGCAGTTCTTC. Translation gives CASTPDSFYSYNEQFF.

This clonotype was detected ten times or more. This chain links TRBV6-5 with TRBJ2-5, with TRBD2 matching over 13 bases. In germline, CDR1 is MNHEY, CDR2 SVGAGI. The CDR3 extends over 16 amino acids. Losses at the gene ends were 0 bases for V and 4 bases for J; bases not matched to a gene: 2. This CDR3 is CASSYSTSGRRETQYF. The CDR3 coding sequence is TGTGCCAGCAGTTACTCGACTAGCGGGAGGAGAGAGACCCAGTACTTC.